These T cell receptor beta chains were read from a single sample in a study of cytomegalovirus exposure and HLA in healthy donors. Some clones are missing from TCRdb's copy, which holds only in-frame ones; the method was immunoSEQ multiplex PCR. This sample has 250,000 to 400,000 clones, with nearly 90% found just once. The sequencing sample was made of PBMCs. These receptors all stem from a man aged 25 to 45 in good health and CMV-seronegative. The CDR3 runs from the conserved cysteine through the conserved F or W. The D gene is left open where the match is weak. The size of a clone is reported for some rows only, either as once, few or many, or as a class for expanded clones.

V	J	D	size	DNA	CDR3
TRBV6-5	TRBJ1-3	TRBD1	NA	TGTGCCAGCGGACCACAGGGGCTCTCTGGAAACACCATATATTTT	CASGPQGLSGNTIYF
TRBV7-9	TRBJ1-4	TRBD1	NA	TGTGCCAGCAGCCTGACAGGGGGAAATGAAAAACTGTTTTTT	CASSLTGGNEKLFF
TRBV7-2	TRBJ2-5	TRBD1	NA	TGTGCCAGCAGCTTAGGTATCAGGACAGGGTTCGTTGAGACCCAGTACTTC	CASSLGIRTGFVETQYF
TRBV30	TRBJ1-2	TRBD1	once	TGTGCCTGGAGCGATTCAGGGGGCGCCTATGGCTACACCTTC	CAWSDSGGAYGYTF
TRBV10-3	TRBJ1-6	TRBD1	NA	TGTGCCATCAGGGGGGACAGAGACTATAATTCACCCCTCCACTTT	CAIRGDRDYNSPLHF
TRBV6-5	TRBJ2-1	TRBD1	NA	TGTGCCAGCAGTTACTCATCGGGACAGGTTTATGAGCAGTTCTTC	CASSYSSGQVYEQFF
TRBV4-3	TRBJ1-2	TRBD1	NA	TGCGCCAGCAGCCCCGGACAGGGGGTCGGCTATGGCTACACCTTC	CASSPGQGVGYGYTF
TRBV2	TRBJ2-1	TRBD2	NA	TGTGCCAGCAGTGTTGGACTAGCGCATGAGCAGTTCTTC	CASSVGLAHEQFF
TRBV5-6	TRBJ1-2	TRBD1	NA	TGTGCCAGCAGCTGGAACCGGGACAGGGAGAACTATGGCTACACCTTC	CASSWNRDRENYGYTF
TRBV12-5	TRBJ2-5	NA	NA	TGTGCTAGTGGTTTAGGGAGGACACGAGAGACCCAGTACTTC	CASGLGRTRETQYF
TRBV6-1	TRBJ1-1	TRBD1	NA	TGTGCCAGCGGCTACGAGGGACAGTCGAACACTGAAGCTTTCTTT	CASGYEGQSNTEAFF
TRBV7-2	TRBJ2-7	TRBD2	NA	TGTGCCAGCAGCTCCCTGACTAGCGGGGTCTACGAGCAGTACTTC	CASSSLTSGVYEQYF
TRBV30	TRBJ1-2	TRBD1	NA	TGTGCCTGGACAGGGGGCAACTATGGCTACACCTTC	CAWTGGNYGYTF
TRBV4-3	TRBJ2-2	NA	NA	TGCGCCAGCAGCCACCCCCCAACAGGGCTGCCCGGGGAGCTGTTTTTT	CASSHPPTGLPGELFF
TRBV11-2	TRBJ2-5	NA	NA	TGTGCCAGCAGACCTCAAAATCCGAGAGAGGAGACCCAGTACTTC	CASRPQNPREETQYF
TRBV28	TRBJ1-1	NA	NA	TGTGCCAGCAGTTTACTCGGACAGAGGAACACTGAAGCTTTCTTT	CASSLLGQRNTEAFF
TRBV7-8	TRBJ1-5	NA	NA	TGTGCCAGCAGCGTCCGACCGACGAGGAGCAATCAGCCCCAGCATTTT	CASSVRPTRSNQPQHF
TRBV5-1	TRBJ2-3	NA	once	TGCGCCAGCAGCTTTAACCGGGGGGCCCCAGATACGCAGTATTTT	CASSFNRGAPDTQYF
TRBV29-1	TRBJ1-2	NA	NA	TGCAGCGTTGAAGGAGGGGACACATATGGCTACACCTTC	CSVEGGDTYGYTF
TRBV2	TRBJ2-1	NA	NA	TGTGCCAGCAGCCCTGAGGGGAGGAGCTCCTACAATGAGCAGTTCTTC	CASSPEGRSSYNEQFF
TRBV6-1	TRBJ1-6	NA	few	TGTGCCAGCAGTGAATGGGAGGGATCGAATTCACCCCTCCACTTT	CASSEWEGSNSPLHF
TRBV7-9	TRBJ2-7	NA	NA	TGTGCCAGCAGCGACGGGACCTACGAGCAGTACTTC	CASSDGTYEQYF
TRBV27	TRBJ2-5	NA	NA	TGTGCCAGCAGTTTAGGGCTTTTAGAAGAGACCCAGTACTTC	CASSLGLLEETQYF
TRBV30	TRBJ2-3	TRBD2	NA	TGTGCCTGGAGTGTTTCTCGTGGGGGGGTAAGCATAACAGATACGCAGTATTTT	CAWSVSRGGVSITDTQYF
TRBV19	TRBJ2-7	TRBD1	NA	TGTGCCAGTAGAAGGACAGGAGGTGCCTACGAGCAGTACTTC	CASRRTGGAYEQYF
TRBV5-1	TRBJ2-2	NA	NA	TGCGCCAGCAGCCTTAGACAGGACTCGGCCGGGGAGCTGTTTTTT	CASSLRQDSAGELFF
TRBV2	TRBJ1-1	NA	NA	TGTGCCAGCATGGTAGCGGGGAGAAACACTGAAGCTTTCTTT	CASMVAGRNTEAFF
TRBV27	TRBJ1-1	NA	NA	TGTGCCAGCAGTTACCTAGGGAACACTGAAGCTTTCTTT	CASSYLGNTEAFF
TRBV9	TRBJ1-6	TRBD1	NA	TGTGCCAGCAGCTTTAGACCGGGACAGGGAAACTCACCCCTCCACTTT	CASSFRPGQGNSPLHF
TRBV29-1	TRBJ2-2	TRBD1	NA	TGCAGCGTTGTGGGGGGACAGGGGGCTTCCGGGGAGCTGTTTTTT	CSVVGGQGASGELFF
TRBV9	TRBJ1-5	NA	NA	TGTGCCAGCAGCACCACAGGATTTAGCAATCAGCCCCAGCATTTT	CASSTTGFSNQPQHF
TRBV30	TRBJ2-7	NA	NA	TGTGCCTGGGAATTACTAGCCGAGTCGTCCGAGCAGTACTTC	CAWELLAESSEQYF
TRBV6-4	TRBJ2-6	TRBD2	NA	TGTGCCAGCAGTGAAGCGGGGGGCAGGTACGGGGCCAACGTCCTGACTTTC	CASSEAGGRYGANVLTF
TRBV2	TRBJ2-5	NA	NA	TGTGCCAGCAGTGATACGGGTTGGGAGACCCAGTACTTC	CASSDTGWETQYF
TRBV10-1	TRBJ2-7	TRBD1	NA	TGCGCCAGCAGTGAGTCTGGACAGGGTCCCTACGAGCAGTACTTC	CASSESGQGPYEQYF
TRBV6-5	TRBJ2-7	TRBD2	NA	TGTGCCAGCAGTTCGATTAGCGGGGGGCTGAACTACGAGCAGTACTTC	CASSSISGGLNYEQYF
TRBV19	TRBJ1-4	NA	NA	TGTGCCAGTAGTACAAAAACGGACAGAAATGAAAAACTGTTTTTT	CASSTKTDRNEKLFF
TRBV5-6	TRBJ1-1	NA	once	TGTGCCAGCAGCATACCAGGACAGCCGAACACTGAAGCTTTCTTT	CASSIPGQPNTEAFF
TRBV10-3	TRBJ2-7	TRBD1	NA	TGTGCCATCAGTGAGACCGGGACAGGGTCCTCCTACGAGCAGTACTTC	CAISETGTGSSYEQYF
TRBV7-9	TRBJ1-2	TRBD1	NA	TGTGCCAGCAGCCAGACAGGGGGCAGCTATGGCTACACCTTC	CASSQTGGSYGYTF
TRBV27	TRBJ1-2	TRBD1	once	TGTGCCAGCAGTCCACGTCGCGGACAGGACGTCTATGGCTACACCTTC	CASSPRRGQDVYGYTF
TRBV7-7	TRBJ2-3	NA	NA	TGTGCCAGCAGCTTATCTAGCGTCGCAGATACGCAGTATTTT	CASSLSSVADTQYF
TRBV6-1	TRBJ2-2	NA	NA	TGTGCCAGCAGTGAAGCCCCAAGACGGGATGCCGGGGAGCTGTTTTTT	CASSEAPRRDAGELFF
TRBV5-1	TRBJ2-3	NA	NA	TGCGCCAGCAGCTTTTACAGGGACCCAGATACGCAGTATTTT	CASSFYRDPDTQYF
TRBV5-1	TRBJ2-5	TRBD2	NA	TGCGCCAGCAGCTTGACGACTAGCGGGGAAGAGACCCAGTACTTC	CASSLTTSGEETQYF
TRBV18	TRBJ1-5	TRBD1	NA	TGTGCCAGCTCACTGCAGGGGGCGAATCAGCCCCAGCATTTT	CASSLQGANQPQHF
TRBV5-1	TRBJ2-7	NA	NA	TGCGCCAGCAGGGCTCCGGGGGCCTACGAGCAGTACTTC	CASRAPGAYEQYF
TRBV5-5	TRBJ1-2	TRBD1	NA	TGTGCCAGCAGCTTTGGAGGACAGGACCTCTATGGCTACACCTTC	CASSFGGQDLYGYTF
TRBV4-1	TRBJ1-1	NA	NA	TGCGCCAGCAGCCAAGATGGGGGGGGCAACACTGAAGCTTTCTTT	CASSQDGGGNTEAFF
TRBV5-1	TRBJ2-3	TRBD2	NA	TGCGCCAGCAGCTCAAGGACTAGCGGGGGGCTTTATACGCAGTATTTT	CASSSRTSGGLYTQYF
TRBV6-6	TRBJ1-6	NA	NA	TGTGCCAGCAGCCATAGTTATAATTCACCCCTCCACTTT	CASSHSYNSPLHF
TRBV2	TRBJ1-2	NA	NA	TGTGCCAGCCTTCTCAGGAACTATGGCTACACCTTC	CASLLRNYGYTF
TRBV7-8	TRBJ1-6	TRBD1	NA	TGTGCCAGCAGCTACCAAACAGGGGGCTATAATTCACCCCTCCACTTT	CASSYQTGGYNSPLHF
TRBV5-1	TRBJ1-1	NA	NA	TGCGCCAGCAGCTTGGCCGCCGACAGCCCCCCGAACACTGAAGCTTTCTTT	CASSLAADSPPNTEAFF
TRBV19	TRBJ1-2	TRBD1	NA	TGTGCCAGTAGTTCGCACAGGGGCAATGGCTACACCTTC	CASSSHRGNGYTF
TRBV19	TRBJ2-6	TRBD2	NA	TGTGCCAGTAGTCCTAGCGGGGGACCTTCTGGGGCCAACGTCCTGACTTTC	CASSPSGGPSGANVLTF
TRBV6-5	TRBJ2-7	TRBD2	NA	TGTGCCAGCAGTTACCTTAGCGGGGGGGCCTACGAGCAGTACTTC	CASSYLSGGAYEQYF
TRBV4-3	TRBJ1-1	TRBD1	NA	TGCGCCAGCAGCCAGGGGACAGGGTTACCTGAAGCTTTCTTT	CASSQGTGLPEAFF
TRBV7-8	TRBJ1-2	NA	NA	TGTGCCAGCAGCTTAGTTGAACAGCCCTATGGCTACACCTTC	CASSLVEQPYGYTF